This TCR beta chain was sequenced for a study of blood T cell repertoires in COVID-19 (dated by TCRdb to 2020 to 2022). General notes on the study: Collaborator samples came from the United States, Italy and Spain and covered acute and convalescent phases of COVID-19. The material from the prospective study consisted of cDNA or gDNA derived from T cells, B-cell-depleted T cells, or PBMCs. Subjects who had been exposed to COVID-19, were actively infected with it, or had recovered from it provided the deeply sampled blood TCRbeta repertoires that made up the dataset. The repertoires were made available in a free public database intended to serve as a resource for research on the immune response to SARS-CoV-2. Samples were obtained from the ongoing ImmuneRACE study (first 160 participants) and from 950 to 1,500 subjects provided by 6 global collaborators. The sample metadata nearly always contained a de-identified subject ID, COVID-19 status, age in years and sex. HLA class I and class II types, where available, came from metadata supplied by the sample provider rather than from assay-based typing.

Whole blood was collected in K2EDTA tubes by collaborating institutions according to the institutions' own protocols. For TCRbeta analysis, collaborators shipped samples in one of three forms: frozen whole blood, isolated PBMCs, or DNA extracted from either of those sample types. This clone was observed a handful of times. The specificity of this receptor is unknown. No quality values exist for individual bases; no much larger clone is one base distant. TCRbeta CDR3 regions were amplified from genomic DNA using the immunoSEQ Assay, a bias-controlled multiplex PCR. Turning to the authors' computational methods: Nucleated cell counts per sample were estimated from amplification of reference gene primers within the assay. Sequence reads were collapsed and filtered to measure the absolute abundance of every unique TCRbeta CDR3 rearrangement. Productive Simpson clonality was computed per sample as the square root of Simpson's diversity index over productive rearrangements. Drawn from immuneACCESS, this table holds only the in-frame rearrangements with V and J called that TCRdb kept. Clones are partly lost; checked studies trace under half to an unresolved V gene and leave the rest unexplained. That table supplies the V and J calls and clone size; D and trimming were determined from the DNA. This sample lists 150,000 to 200,000 clones; around 90% were detected once. 15% to 20% of the sample lies in the top ten.

Overall study results and their limits: How much clinical and demographic metadata was included differed by source and by participant, and the metadata was provided uncurated.

This TCR was recovered from a man aged 60 to 69 with active or convalescent COVID-19. Material: peripheral blood.

This receptor carries the CDR3 CASSPSSGSFYEQYF. The bases are TGTGCCAGCTCACCATCTAGCGGGAGTTTCTACGAGCAGTACTTC. The chain is made from TRBV18 and TRBJ2-7; 10 bases in the middle match TRBD2. Germline trimming amounts to 2 bases on V and 3 bases on J, with 4 as the count of junction bases outside the gene matches. The CDR3 starts with the cysteine, ends with the phenylalanine, and has 15 residues. The only DNA kept is the CDR3, 45 bases in frame from the first base. Per the germline V gene, KGHSH is the CDR1 and LQKENI is the CDR2. The CDR3 plus the reference TRBV18 and TRBJ2-7 genes for the other parts give the full variable domain: NAGVMQNPRHLVRRRGQEARLRCSPMKGHSHVYWYRQLPEEGLKFMVYLQKENIIDESGMPKERFSAEFPKEGPSILRIQQVVRGDSAAYFCASSPSSGSFYEQYFGPGTRLTVT.